This T cell receptor (beta chain) came from a study of cytomegalovirus exposure and HLA in healthy donors. V shed 3 bases and J shed 3 bases, with 11 bases lying between them. The CDR3 is 15 amino acids. Germline V CDR1 and CDR2: LNHNV, YYDKDF (reference sequence). PCR used 60 Vbeta primers and 13 Jbeta primers. Sequencing used immunoSEQ multiplex PCR; TCRdb keeps in-frame clones, though not all of them. Of under 200,000 clones listed, approximately 78% are singletons. What was sequenced was PBMCs. The clonotype originates from a girl aged 2-10 years in good health and CMV-seropositive. The genes are TRBV15 and TRBJ2-2; the D gene is possibly TRBD1 (5 bases). The CDR3 loop reads CATSSPRVDTGELFF. The CDR3 coding sequence is TGTGCCACCAGCAGTCCCAGGGTCGACACCGGGGAGCTGTTTTTT.